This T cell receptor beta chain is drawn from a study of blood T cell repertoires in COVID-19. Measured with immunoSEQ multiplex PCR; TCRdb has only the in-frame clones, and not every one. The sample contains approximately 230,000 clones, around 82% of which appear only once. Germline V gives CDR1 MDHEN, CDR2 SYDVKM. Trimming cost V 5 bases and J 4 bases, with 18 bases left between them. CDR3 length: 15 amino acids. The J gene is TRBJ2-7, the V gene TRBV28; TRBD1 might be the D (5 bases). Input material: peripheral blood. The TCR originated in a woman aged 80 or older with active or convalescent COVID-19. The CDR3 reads CASSSRAMGFYEQYF. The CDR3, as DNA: TGTGCCAGCAGTAGCAGGGCGATGGGCTTTTACGAGCAGTACTTC.